These 2 T cell receptor beta chains were all obtained from the same sample, sequenced in a study of cytomegalovirus exposure and HLA in healthy donors. Data came from immunoSEQ multiplex PCR; TCRdb stores just in-frame clones and leaves some out. The repertoire has fewer than 200,000 clones, approximately 89% of them found once; the top ten carry 4% to 5%. Sequencing input: PBMCs. The receptors shown here come from a man younger than 30 in good health and CMV-seropositive.

The rearrangement joins TRBV7-6 to TRBJ2-4, with D possibly being TRBD1 (6 bases). V was pared by 5 bases and J by 9 bases, with 17 bases between. The germline V gene encodes CDR1 SGHVS and CDR2 FNYEAQ. There are 14 residues in the CDR3. CDR3 in DNA: TGTGCCAGCAGCACAGGGTTCATAGACGGCATTCAGTACTTC. It encodes CASSTGFIDGIQYF.

The chain combines TRBV28 with TRBJ2-1, with TRBD2 identical over 8 bases. The CDR3 is 16 amino acids. The V gene's germline CDR1 is MDHEN and CDR2 SYDVKM. J gave up 6 bases and V 7 bases, and 14 bases lay outside the gene matches. The CDR3 DNA follows: TGTGCCAGCACCTCCGCGGGGGGCCCGAGGGGCAATGAGCAGTTCTTC. Its translation: CASTSAGGPRGNEQFF.